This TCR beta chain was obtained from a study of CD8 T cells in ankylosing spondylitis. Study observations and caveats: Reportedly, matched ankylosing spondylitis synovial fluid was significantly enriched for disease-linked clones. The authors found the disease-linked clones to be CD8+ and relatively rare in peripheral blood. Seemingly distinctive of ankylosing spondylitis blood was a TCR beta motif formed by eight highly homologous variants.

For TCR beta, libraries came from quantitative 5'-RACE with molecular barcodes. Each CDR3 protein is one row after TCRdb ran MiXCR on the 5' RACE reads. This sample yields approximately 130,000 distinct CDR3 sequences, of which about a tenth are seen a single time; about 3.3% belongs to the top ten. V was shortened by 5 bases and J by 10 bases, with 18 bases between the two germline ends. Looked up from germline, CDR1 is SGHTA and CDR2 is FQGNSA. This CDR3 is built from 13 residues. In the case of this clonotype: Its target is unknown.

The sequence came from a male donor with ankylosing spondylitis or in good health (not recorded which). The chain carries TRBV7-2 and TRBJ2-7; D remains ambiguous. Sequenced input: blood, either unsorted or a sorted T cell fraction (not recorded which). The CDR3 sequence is CASSPRISEQQYF. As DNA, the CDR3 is TGTGCCAGCAGCCCCCGTATAAGTGAACAACAGTACTTC.